Described below is a single TCR beta chain sequence and its context. These data come from a study of blood T cell repertoires in COVID-19. Study-wide context: T cells, B-cell-depleted T cells, or PBMCs provided the cDNA or gDNA that served as material.

Libraries were prepared by immunoSEQ multiplex PCR; TCRdb keeps only in-frame clonotypes and omits some of them. The sample shows under 200,000 clones, roughly 90% of them seen only once. V was pared by 5 bases and J by 7 bases, with 11 bases of the junction left unmatched. The CDR3 has 15 amino acids. The germline V gene has CDR1 MDHEN and CDR2 SYDVKM. Seattle patients were enrolled while actively infected and followed longitudinally. V is TRBV28 and J is TRBJ1-5; TRBD1 matches 7 bases. This clonotype was obtained from a man in his late teens or twenties with COVID-19, enrolled during active disease. The sequencing sample was made of peripheral blood. The chain's CDR3 is CASSPLDRLGQPQHF. As DNA, the CDR3 is TGTGCCAGCAGTCCCTTGGACAGGCTGGGACAGCCCCAGCATTTT.